The 8 T cell receptor beta chains below were found in one sample sequenced in a study of shared clonotypes between healthy human individuals. The protocol was immunoSEQ multiplex PCR, while the TCRdb copy is restricted to in-frame clones and leaves out a portion. Among about 180,000 clones listed, roughly 93% were seen once. Specimen: naive CD4+ T cells sorted from blood. Noted subset: CD45RA+ positively selected. The receptor source for this set is a woman in her twenties or thirties in good health.

The chain combines TRBV2 with TRBJ1-5, with 10 bases lining up with TRBD1. V lost 5 bases, J lost 4 bases, and 14 bases stayed unmatched. The CDR3 contains 18 residues. Looked up from germline, CDR1 is SNHLY and CDR2 is FYNNEI. CDR3 DNA sequence: TGTGCCAGCAGTTTTCCGGGACAGGGGCAGGTCCGGAATCAGCCCCAGCATTTT. Translated, it gives CASSFPGQGQVRNQPQHF. The full variable domain, completed using reference TRBV2 and TRBJ1-5, is EPEVTQTPSHQVTQMGQEVILRCVPISNHLYFYWYRQILGQKVEFLVSFYNNEISEKSEIFDDQFSVERPDGSNFTLKIRSTKLEDSAMYFCASSFPGQGQVRNQPQHFGDGTRLSIL.

This sequence joins TRBV28 and TRBJ1-2; D might be TRBD1 (5 bases). The CDR3 length is 12 residues. The germline gives CDR1 MDHEN, CDR2 SYDVKM. The V and J ends lost 4 bases and 4 bases respectively, with 7 bases between them. The CDR3 spells CASSSGVYGYTF. CDR3 bases: TGTGCCAGCAGTTCGGGGGTCTATGGCTACACCTTC.

The chain employs TRBV15 and TRBJ2-5, with 7 bases matching TRBD2. With the DNA end fitting TRBJ2-7 better, the J assignment may be wrong. CDR3 length equals 17 residues. CDR1 and CDR2 (germline): LNHNV, YYDKDF (reference sequence). CDR3 amino acids: CATSITLRLADSYEQYF. The CDR3 nucleotides are TGTGCCACCAGCATCACCCTGAGGCTAGCGGACTCCTACGAGCAGTACTTC.

This clone appeared once. CDR3 coding DNA: TGTGCCAGTAGTATCCCGGGACAGGGGGCAGACGAGCAGTACTTC. Translating gives CASSIPGQGADEQYF. This chain links TRBV19 with TRBJ2-7, with 12 bases fitting TRBD1. The junction had 5 bases not matched to a gene; V was cut back by 3 bases and J by 5 bases. The CDR3 is 15 amino acids. Germline V CDR1 and CDR2: LNHDA, SQIVND (reference sequence).

CDR3 DNA: TGTGCCAGCAGCTTATCAGGGTTTGGAAACACCATATATTTT. Its protein product is CASSLSGFGNTIYF. The chain joins TRBV7-2 to TRBJ1-3; TRBD1 might be the D (5 bases). Trimming removed 2 bases at V and 3 bases at J, with 8 bases between. The length of the CDR3 is 14 residues. Germline V gives CDR1 SGHTA, CDR2 FQGNSA.

The chain joins TRBV14 to TRBJ2-1; 7 bases align to TRBD2. The trim removed 6 bases at V and 6 bases at J, leaving 8 bases unmatched. Per the germline V gene, CDR1 is SGHDN and CDR2 is FVKESK. This CDR3 is built from 14 residues. The CDR3 loop is CASSPRREFNEQFF. CDR3 nucleotide sequence: TGTGCCAGCAGTCCACGGCGGGAGTTCAATGAGCAGTTCTTC.

The chain couples TRBV19 to TRBJ2-5; 8 bases are shared with TRBD1. The V gene end was trimmed by 1 base and the J gene end by 5 bases; junction bases not matched to a gene: 12. This CDR3 region has 17 residues. Germline-derived CDR1 and CDR2 are LNHDA and SQIVND (reference sequence). CDR3 in amino acids: CASSIGSRQGIGETQYF. For the CDR3, the DNA is TGTGCCAGTAGTATAGGGTCGCGACAGGGGATAGGGGAGACCCAGTACTTC.

The J gene is TRBJ2-7, the V gene TRBV27; 8 bases fit TRBD1. Germline CDR1 reads MNHEY; CDR2 reads SMNVEV (reference sequence). The CDR3 covers 14 residues. V shed 5 bases, J shed 2 bases, and the junction held 5 bases outside the gene matches. The CDR3 nucleotides read TGTGCCAGCAGTAGAGACAGGGGACCCTACGAGCAGTACTTC. The encoded protein is CASSRDRGPYEQYF.